This T cell receptor (beta chain) was obtained from a study of T cell changes during pregnancy in multiple sclerosis. CDR3 length equals 14 residues. V was cut by 0 bases and J by 1 base, with 5 bases left in between. Germline V gene data show CDR1 as SGHKS and CDR2 as YYEKEE (reference sequence). Generated by immunoSEQ multiplex PCR, the TCRdb table keeps only in-frame clones and is missing some. The table includes more than 70,000 clones, less than 95% detected once. This sequence was found in a female donor with multiple sclerosis, enrolled in a pregnancy study. The source material was peripheral blood, sampled before pregnancy. The chain recombines TRBV5-5 with TRBJ1-5; unclear D gene. The CDR3: CASSLEESNQPQHF. In DNA form, the CDR3 reads TGTGCCAGCAGCTTGGAGGAGAGCAATCAGCCCCAGCATTTT.